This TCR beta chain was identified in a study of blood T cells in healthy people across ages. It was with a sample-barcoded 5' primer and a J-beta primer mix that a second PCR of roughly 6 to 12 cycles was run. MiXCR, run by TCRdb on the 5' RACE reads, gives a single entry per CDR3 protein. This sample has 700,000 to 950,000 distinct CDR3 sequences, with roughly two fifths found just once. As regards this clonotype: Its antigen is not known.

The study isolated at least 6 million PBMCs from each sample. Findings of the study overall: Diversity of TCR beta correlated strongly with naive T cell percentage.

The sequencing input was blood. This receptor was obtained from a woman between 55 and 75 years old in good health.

CDR3 nucleotides: TGCAGTGCTAGAGACCCCAGGGTGAACGAGCAGTACTTC. Translated: CSARDPRVNEQYF. The chain joins TRBV20-1 to TRBJ2-7; tentatively, D is TRBD1 (5 bases). V was shortened by 0 bases and J by 5 bases, with 11 bases between the two germline ends. The CDR3 has 13 amino acids. Germline CDR1 is DFQATT and CDR2 is SNEGSKA (reference sequence).